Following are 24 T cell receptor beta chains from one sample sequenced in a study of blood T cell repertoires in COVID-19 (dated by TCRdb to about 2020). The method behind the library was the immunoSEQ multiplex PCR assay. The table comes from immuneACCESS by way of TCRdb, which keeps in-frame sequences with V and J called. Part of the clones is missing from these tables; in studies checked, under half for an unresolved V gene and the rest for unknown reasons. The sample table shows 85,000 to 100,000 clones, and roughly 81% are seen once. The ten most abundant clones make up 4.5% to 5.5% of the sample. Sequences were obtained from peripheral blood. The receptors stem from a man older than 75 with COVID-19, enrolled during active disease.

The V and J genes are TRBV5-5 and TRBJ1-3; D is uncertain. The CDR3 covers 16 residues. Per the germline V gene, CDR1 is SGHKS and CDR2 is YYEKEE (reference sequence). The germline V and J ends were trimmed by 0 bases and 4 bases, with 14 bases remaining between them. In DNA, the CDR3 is TGTGCCAGCAGCTTGGTCCTTGTGCGTGCCGGAAACACCATATATTTT. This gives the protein CASSLVLVRAGNTIYF. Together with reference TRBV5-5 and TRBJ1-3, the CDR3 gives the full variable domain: DAGVTQSPTHLIKTRGQQVTLRCSPISGHKSVSWYQQVLGQGPQFIFQYYEKEERGRGNFPDRFSARQFPNYSSELNVNALLLGDSALYLCASSLVLVRAGNTIYFGEGSWLTVV.

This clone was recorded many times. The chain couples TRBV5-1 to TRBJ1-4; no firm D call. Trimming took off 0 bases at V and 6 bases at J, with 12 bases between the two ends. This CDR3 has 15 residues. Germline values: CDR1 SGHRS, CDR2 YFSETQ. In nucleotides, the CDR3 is TGCGCCAGCAGCTTGGACGGGAGATCGGATGAAAAACTGTTTTTT. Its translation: CASSLDGRSDEKLFF.

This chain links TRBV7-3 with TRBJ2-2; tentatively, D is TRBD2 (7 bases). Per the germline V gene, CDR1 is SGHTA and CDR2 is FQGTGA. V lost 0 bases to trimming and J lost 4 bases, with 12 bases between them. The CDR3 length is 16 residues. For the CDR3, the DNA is TGTGCCAGCAGCTTAACGGGGGGGCGAAGCACCGGGGAGCTGTTTTTT. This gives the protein CASSLTGGRSTGELFF.

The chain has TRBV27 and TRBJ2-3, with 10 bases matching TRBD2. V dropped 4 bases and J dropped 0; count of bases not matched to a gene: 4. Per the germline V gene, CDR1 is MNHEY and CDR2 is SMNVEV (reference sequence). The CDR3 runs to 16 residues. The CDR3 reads CASSYGLAVSTDTQYF. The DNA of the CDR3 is TGTGCCAGCAGTTACGGACTAGCGGTTAGCACAGATACGCAGTATTTT.

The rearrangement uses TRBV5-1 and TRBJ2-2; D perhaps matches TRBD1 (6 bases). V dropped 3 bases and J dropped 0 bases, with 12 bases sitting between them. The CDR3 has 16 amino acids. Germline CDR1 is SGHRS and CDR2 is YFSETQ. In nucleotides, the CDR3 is TGCGCCAGCAGCTCGGATGGGACACCGAACACCGGGGAGCTGTTTTTT. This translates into CASSSDGTPNTGELFF.

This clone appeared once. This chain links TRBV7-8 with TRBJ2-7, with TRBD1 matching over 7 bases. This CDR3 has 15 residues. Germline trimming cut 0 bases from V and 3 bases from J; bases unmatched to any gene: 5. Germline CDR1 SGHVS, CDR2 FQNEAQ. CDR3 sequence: CASSLAWDRYYEQYF. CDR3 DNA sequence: TGTGCCAGCAGCTTAGCGTGGGACAGATACTACGAGCAGTACTTC. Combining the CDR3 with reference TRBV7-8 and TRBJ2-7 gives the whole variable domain GAGVSQSPRYKVAKRGQDVALRCDPISGHVSLFWYQQALGQGPEFLTYFQNEAQLDKSGLPSDRFFAERPEGSVSTLKIQRTQQEDSAVYLCASSLAWDRYYEQYFGPGTRLTVT.

The CDR3 protein is CASNRGLVTGELFF. The CDR3 DNA reads as TGTGCCAGCAACAGGGGGCTTGTCACCGGGGAGCTGTTTTTT. The chain is built from TRBV19 and TRBJ2-2; 9 nucleotides align to TRBD1. Trimming removed 9 bases from V and 4 bases from J; junction bases left unmatched: 6. The CDR3 sequence is 14 residues long. Per germline, CDR1 LNHDA and CDR2 SQIVND (reference sequence).

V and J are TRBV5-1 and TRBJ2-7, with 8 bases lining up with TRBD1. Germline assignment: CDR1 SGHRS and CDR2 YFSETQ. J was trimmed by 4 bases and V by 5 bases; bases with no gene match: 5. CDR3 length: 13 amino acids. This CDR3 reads CASSQDREYEQYF. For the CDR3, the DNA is TGCGCCAGCAGTCAGGACAGGGAATACGAGCAGTACTTC.

This CDR3 is CASSLKGYTGNQPQHF. The CDR3, as DNA: TGTGCCAGCAGCTTGAAGGGGTATACGGGCAATCAGCCCCAGCATTTT. The chain is built from TRBV7-2 and TRBJ1-5, with D maybe TRBD1 (5 bases). V was shortened by 3 bases and J by 2 bases, with 14 bases between the two germline ends. This CDR3 comprises 16 residues. Germline values: CDR1 SGHTA, CDR2 FQGNSA.

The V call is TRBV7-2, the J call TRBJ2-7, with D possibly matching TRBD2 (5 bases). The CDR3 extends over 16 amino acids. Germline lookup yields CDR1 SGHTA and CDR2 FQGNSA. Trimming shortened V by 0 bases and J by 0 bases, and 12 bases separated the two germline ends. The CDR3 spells CASSLAAAISSYEQYF. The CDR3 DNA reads TGTGCCAGCAGCTTAGCAGCGGCCATAAGCTCCTACGAGCAGTACTTC.

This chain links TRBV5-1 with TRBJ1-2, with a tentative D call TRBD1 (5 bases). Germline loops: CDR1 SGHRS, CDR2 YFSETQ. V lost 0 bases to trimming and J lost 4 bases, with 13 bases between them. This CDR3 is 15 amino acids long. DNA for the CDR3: TGCGCCAGCAGCTTGGGGGGCCAGGGAAGCTATGGCTACACCTTC. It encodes CASSLGGQGSYGYTF.

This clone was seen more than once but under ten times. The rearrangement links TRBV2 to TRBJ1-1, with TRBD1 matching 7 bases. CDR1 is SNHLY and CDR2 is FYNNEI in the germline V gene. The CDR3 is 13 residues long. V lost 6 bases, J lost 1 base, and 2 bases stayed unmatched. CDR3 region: CASRGQTNTEAFF. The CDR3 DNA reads TGTGCCAGCAGGGGACAGACGAACACTGAAGCTTTCTTT.

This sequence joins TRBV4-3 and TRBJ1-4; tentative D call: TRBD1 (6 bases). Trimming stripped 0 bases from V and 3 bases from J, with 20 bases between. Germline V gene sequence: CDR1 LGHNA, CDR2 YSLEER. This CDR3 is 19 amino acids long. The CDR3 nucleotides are TGCGCCAGCAGCCAAGAGGGGGCAGCCTTCTCTGGGGCTAATGAAAAACTGTTTTTT. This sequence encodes CASSQEGAAFSGANEKLFF.

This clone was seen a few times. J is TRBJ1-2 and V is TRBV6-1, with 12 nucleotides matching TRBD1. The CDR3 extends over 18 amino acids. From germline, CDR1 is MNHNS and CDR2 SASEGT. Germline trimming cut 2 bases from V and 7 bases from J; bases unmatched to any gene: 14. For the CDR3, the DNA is TGTGCCAGCAGTGAAACCCAAACTCTCGGGACAGGGGGCGGTGGCTACACCTTC. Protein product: CASSETQTLGTGGGGYTF.

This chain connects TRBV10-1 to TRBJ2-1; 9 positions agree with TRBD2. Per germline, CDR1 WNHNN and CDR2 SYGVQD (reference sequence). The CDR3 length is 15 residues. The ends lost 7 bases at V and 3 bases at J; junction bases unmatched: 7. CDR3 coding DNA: TGCGCCAGCACGACTAGCGGAGCGTACTACAATGAGCAGTTCTTC. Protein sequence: CASTTSGAYYNEQFF.

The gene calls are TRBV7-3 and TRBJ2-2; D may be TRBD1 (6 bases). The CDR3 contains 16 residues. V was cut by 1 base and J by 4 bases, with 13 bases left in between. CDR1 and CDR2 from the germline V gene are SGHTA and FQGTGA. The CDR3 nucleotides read TGTGCCAGCAGCTTAAAGTTGGGGGCCATCACCGGGGAGCTGTTTTTT. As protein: CASSLKLGAITGELFF.

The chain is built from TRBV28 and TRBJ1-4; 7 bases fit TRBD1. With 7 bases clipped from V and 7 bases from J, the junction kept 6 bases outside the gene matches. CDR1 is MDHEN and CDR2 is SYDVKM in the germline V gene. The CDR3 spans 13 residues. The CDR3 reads CASKGQFFEKLFF. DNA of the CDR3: TGTGCCAGCAAGGGACAGTTTTTTGAAAAACTGTTTTTT.

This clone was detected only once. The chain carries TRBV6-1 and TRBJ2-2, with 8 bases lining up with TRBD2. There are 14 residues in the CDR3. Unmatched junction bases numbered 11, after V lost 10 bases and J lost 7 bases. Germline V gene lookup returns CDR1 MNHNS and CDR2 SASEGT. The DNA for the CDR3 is TGTGCCACCCGTGGGACTAGTAGGAACGGGGAGCTGTTTTTT. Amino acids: CATRGTSRNGELFF.

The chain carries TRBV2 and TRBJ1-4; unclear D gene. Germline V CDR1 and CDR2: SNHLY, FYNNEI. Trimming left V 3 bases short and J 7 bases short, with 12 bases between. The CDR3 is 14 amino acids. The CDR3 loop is CASSDGRMSEKLFF. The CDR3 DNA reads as TGTGCCAGCAGTGATGGGAGGATGAGTGAAAAACTGTTTTTT.

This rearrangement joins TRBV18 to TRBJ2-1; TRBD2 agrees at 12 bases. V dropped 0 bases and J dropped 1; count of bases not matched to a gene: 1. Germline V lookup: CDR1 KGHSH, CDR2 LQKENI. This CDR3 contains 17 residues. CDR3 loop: CASSPPTSGGSYNEQFF. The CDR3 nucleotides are TGTGCCAGCTCACCACCGACTAGCGGGGGATCCTACAATGAGCAGTTCTTC.

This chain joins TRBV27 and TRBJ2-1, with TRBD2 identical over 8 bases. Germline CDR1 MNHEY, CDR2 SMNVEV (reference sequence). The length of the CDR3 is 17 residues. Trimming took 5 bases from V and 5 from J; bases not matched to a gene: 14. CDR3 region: CASSLRLASVRHNEQFF. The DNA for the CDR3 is TGTGCCAGCAGTCTTCGACTAGCGTCGGTGAGGCACAATGAGCAGTTCTTC.

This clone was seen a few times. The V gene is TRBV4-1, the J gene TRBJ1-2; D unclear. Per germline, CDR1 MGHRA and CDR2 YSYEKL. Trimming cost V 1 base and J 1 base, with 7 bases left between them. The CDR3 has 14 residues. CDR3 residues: CASSQVRINYGYTF. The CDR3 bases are TGCGCCAGCAGCCAAGTCCGTATTAACTATGGCTACACCTTC.

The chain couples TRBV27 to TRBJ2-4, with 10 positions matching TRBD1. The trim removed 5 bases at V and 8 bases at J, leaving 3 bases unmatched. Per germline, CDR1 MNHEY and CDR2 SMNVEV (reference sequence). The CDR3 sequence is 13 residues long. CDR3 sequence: CASSPGQGYIQYF. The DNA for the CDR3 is TGTGCCAGCAGTCCGGGACAGGGGTACATTCAGTACTTC.

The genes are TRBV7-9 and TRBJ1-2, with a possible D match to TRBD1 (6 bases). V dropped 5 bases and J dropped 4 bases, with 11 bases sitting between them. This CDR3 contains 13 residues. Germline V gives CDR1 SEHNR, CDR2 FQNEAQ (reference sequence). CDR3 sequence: CASSRDTLYGYTF. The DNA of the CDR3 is TGTGCCAGCAGCCGGGACACCCTCTATGGCTACACCTTC.